The 23 T cell receptor beta chains listed next were all sequenced from one sample in a study of T cell clonality in common variable immunodeficiency. Notes on the study in general: Reportedly, TCR beta sequences from common variable immunodeficiency showed fewer deletions and N-nucleotide insertions.

Which antigens these TCRs recognize remains unknown. Repertoires were generated with immunoSEQ multiplex PCR, while TCRdb's copy carries only in-frame clones and drops some. The profile covers 15,000 to 25,000 clones, none occurring a single time. Sequenced material: peripheral blood mononuclear cells. Receptor source: a human donor with common variable immunodeficiency.

As regards this clone: The read stops 3 residues short of the end of the CDR3; the missing end is completed from the germline J gene. V and J are TRBV7-6 and TRBJ2-7; 11 bases match TRBD1. Looked up from germline, CDR1 is SGHVS and CDR2 is FNYEAQ. The ends lost 5 bases at V and 4 bases at J; junction bases unmatched: 10. This CDR3 has 16 amino acids. The CDR3 loop is CASSRDRTGGAYEQYF. The CDR3 bases that were read are TGTGCCAGCAGCCGAGACCGGACAGGGGGCGCGTACGAG.

This clone showed up just a few times. Sequencing ends 3 residues short of the CDR3 end; the germline J gene provides the rest. The gene calls are TRBV30 and TRBJ2-2, with D unclear. The CDR3 covers 15 residues. Per germline, CDR1 GTSNPN and CDR2 SVGIG (reference sequence). V lost 2 bases and J lost 3, with 13 bases in between. The DNA read from the CDR3 is TGTGCCTGGAGTTACCTGGAACGGGACACCGGGGAG. Translated: CAWSYLERDTGE. The full CDR3 sequence reads CAWSYLERDTGELFF.

This clone turned up a few times. The CDR3 end lies 3 residues beyond the end of the read and is filled in from the germline J gene. The gene calls are TRBV7-2 and TRBJ2-3, with 8 bases fitting TRBD2. V gave up 2 bases and J gave up 5 bases; unmatched junction bases: 6. The V gene's germline CDR1 is SGHTA and CDR2 FQGNSA. The CDR3 loop spans 15 amino acids. CDR3 DNA (partial): TGTGCCAGCAGCTTATCGGGACTAGACAGAGATACG. Protein product: CASSLSGLDRDT. The whole CDR3 protein is CASSLSGLDRDTQYF.

As concerns this clone: One end of the junction fails to match germline, which may point to a read error. The read is 3 residues too short to cover the CDR3 end, so that end is filled in from the germline J gene. The chain recombines TRBV6-1 with TRBJ2-1; D might be TRBD1 (6 bases). This CDR3 has 12 amino acids. Germline loops: CDR1 MNHNS, CDR2 SASEGT. The covered CDR3 bases are TGTGCCAGCAGCGAAGGGACACTTGAG. Residues: CASSEGTLE. The CDR3 in its entirety is CASSEGTLEQFF.

This clone has a handful of counts. The read ends 3 residues shy of where the CDR3 ends; the end is completed using the germline J gene. The V call is TRBV7-2, the J call TRBJ2-5, with 7 bases that match TRBD1. V was pared by 1 base and J by 5 bases, with 4 bases of the junction left unmatched. Germline lookup yields CDR1 SGHTA and CDR2 FQGNSA. The CDR3 sequence is 14 residues long. Partial CDR3 DNA: TGTGCCAGCAGCTTAGACAGGGGCAGGGAGACC. This translates into CASSLDRGRET. The whole CDR3 sequence reads CASSLDRGRETQYF.

Details on this clone: The CDR3 extends 3 residues past the end of the read, so its final part is completed from the germline J gene. This chain connects TRBV2 to TRBJ1-5; 7 nucleotides match TRBD1. The CDR3 is 13 amino acids. CDR1 is SNHLY, CDR2 FYNNEI, per germline. V dropped 5 bases and J dropped 7; count of bases not matched to a gene: 5. The CDR3 bases that were read are TGTGCCAGCAGTAGGCAGGGGGAACAGCCC. Translated: CASSRQGEQP. The CDR3, in full, reads CASSRQGEQPQHF.

This clone was counted between two and nine times. Read sequence stops 3 residues before the CDR3 end, and the germline J gene provides the missing end. The V gene is TRBV7-9, the J gene TRBJ1-1, with D tentatively TRBD1 (6 bases). Germline V lookup: CDR1 SEHNR, CDR2 FQNEAQ (reference sequence). The CDR3 is 14 residues long. The V end was cut by 2 bases, the J end by 6 bases, with 13 bases between. The DNA read from the CDR3 is TGTGCCAGCAGCTTAAACAGGGTGTACGCTGAA. Translation: CASSLNRVYAE. The full CDR3 protein reads CASSLNRVYAEAFF. Based on the CDR3 plus reference TRBV7-9 and TRBJ1-1, the full variable domain is DTGVSQNPRHKITKRGQNVTFRCDPISEHNRLYWYRQTLGQGPEFLTYFQNEAQLEKSRLLSDRFSAERPKGSFSTLEIQRTEQGDSAMYLCASSLNRVYAEAFFGQGTRLTVV.

This clone was picked up a small number of times. CDR3 DNA (partial): TGTGCCAGTAGTATAATGGTTACAGGTTCGCCC. Its protein product is CASSIMVTGSP. The CDR3 reads in full as CASSIMVTGSPQHF. V and J are TRBV19 and TRBJ1-5, with a tentative D call TRBD1 (5 bases). The read gets to within 3 residues of the CDR3 end, and the germline J gene fills in the rest. V was pared by 2 bases and J by 9 bases, with 14 bases between. Germline CDR1 and CDR2: LNHDA and SQIVND (reference sequence). The CDR3 length is 14 residues.

This clone was detected a few times. The DNA ends 3 residues before the CDR3 does, and the rest of the CDR3 is filled in from the germline J gene. V and J are TRBV19 and TRBJ2-2, with D possibly matching TRBD1 (6 bases). V lost 1 base and J 7 bases, leaving 16 bases between the germline ends. This CDR3 region has 16 residues. The germline V gene has CDR1 LNHDA and CDR2 SQIVND (reference sequence). CDR3 DNA, as far as it was read: TGTGCCAGTAGTATAGTCACAGGGTTGGGTGACGGGGAG. As protein: CASSIVTGLGDGE. The whole CDR3 protein reads CASSIVTGLGDGELFF.

A few counts support this clone. The CDR3 goes on 3 residues after the read ends, and that part is filled in from the germline J gene. The chain links TRBV18 to TRBJ2-7; 7 nucleotides align to TRBD2. The CDR3 covers 13 residues. Trimming at V came to 3 bases and at J to 6 bases, leaving 5 bases not matched to a gene. Germline lookup yields CDR1 KGHSH and CDR2 LQKENI. CDR3 sequence reads: CASSPLTSSEQYF. The covered CDR3 bases are TGTGCCAGCTCACCCTTGACTAGCAGCGAG.

This clone was found a few times. The read comes to an end 3 residues before the CDR3 does, leaving the germline J gene to fill in the end. This chain connects TRBV7-9 to TRBJ1-5; D call uncertain. The germline V gene has CDR1 SEHNR and CDR2 FQNEAQ (reference sequence). The CDR3 runs to 15 residues. V lost 1 base and J 0 bases, leaving 7 bases between the germline ends. The CDR3 spells CASSLEGYSNQPQHF. The sequenced part of the CDR3 DNA is TGTGCCAGCAGCTTAGAAGGGTATAGCAATCAGCCC.

Turning to this clone: The missing CDR3 end, 3 residues past where the read stops, is filled in from the germline J gene. The chain employs TRBV19 and TRBJ2-1, with TRBD2 matching 9 bases. The V segment lost 6 bases and the J segment 1 base; nucleotides outside the gene matches: 4. There are 15 residues in the CDR3. Germline V CDR1 and CDR2: LNHDA, SQIVND (reference sequence). Partial CDR3 DNA: TGTGCCAGTAGAAGCGGGAGGAAATCCTACAATGAG. Translating gives CASRSGRKSYNE. The entire CDR3 protein reads CASRSGRKSYNEQFF.

This clone came up a few times. The read terminates 3 residues before the CDR3 end, so the remaining end is supplied by the germline J gene. This sequence joins TRBV19 and TRBJ2-3; 10 bases agree with TRBD2. The CDR3 totals 15 residues. With V trimmed by 10 bases and J by 4 bases, 11 bases remained unmatched. Germline CDR1 and CDR2: LNHDA and SQIVND (reference sequence). The CDR3 bases that were read are TGTGCCACCCAAACGGGGACTAGCGAGGCAGATACG. It codes for CATQTGTSEADT. The complete CDR3 sequence is CATQTGTSEADTQYF.

This clone was seen more than once but under ten times. One junction end disagrees with the germline gene, perhaps due to a read error. The read comes to an end 3 residues before the CDR3 does, leaving the germline J gene to fill in the end. The chain employs TRBV19 and TRBJ1-2; 8 bases map to TRBD1. Germline CDR1 reads LNHDA; CDR2 reads SQIVND (reference sequence). The CDR3 runs 14 residues. The sequenced CDR3 bases are TGTGCCAGTAGTTCTGGACAGGGCGACTACGGC. This sequence encodes CASSSGQGDYG. In full, the CDR3 is CASSSGQGDYGYTF. The whole variable domain, filled in from reference TRBV19 and TRBJ1-2, reads DGGITQSPKYLFRKEGQNVTLSCEQNLNHDAMYWYRQDPGQGLRLIYYSQIVNDFQKGDIAEGYSVSREKKESFPLTVTSAQKNPTAFYLCASSSGQGDYGYTFGSGTRLTVV.

There are a few counts of this clone. The sequenced fragment ends 3 residues before the CDR3 boundary, so the rest is inferred from the germline J gene. The chain combines TRBV19 with TRBJ1-2; 7 bases fit TRBD1. V trimming: 5 bases; J trimming: 2 bases; junction bases outside the gene matches: 8. CDR1 is LNHDA and CDR2 is SQIVND in the germline V gene (reference sequence). The CDR3 runs 15 residues. The CDR3 spells CASSLTSTGNYGYTF. The sequenced CDR3 bases are TGTGCCAGTAGTCTCACCTCGACAGGGAACTATGGC.

As concerns this clone: The read is 3 residues too short to cover the CDR3 end, so that end is filled in from the germline J gene. The chain links TRBV19 to TRBJ2-4; weak D call: TRBD1 (5 bases). Trimming left V 6 bases short and J 6 bases short, with 9 bases between. There are 12 residues in the CDR3. Germline V gene data show CDR1 as LNHDA and CDR2 as SQIVND (reference sequence). CDR3 sequence: CASRSDRNIQYF. CDR3 bases read: TGTGCCAGTAGGTCAGACAGAAACATT.

Concerning this clone: The CDR3 extends 3 residues past the end of the read, so its final part is completed from the germline J gene. The V and J genes are TRBV19 and TRBJ1-1; possible D gene TRBD1, 5 bases. The CDR3 totals 14 residues. Trimming shortened V by 6 bases and J by 0 bases, and 11 bases separated the two germline ends. CDR1 is LNHDA and CDR2 is SQIVND in the germline V gene (reference sequence). The CDR3 loop reads CASSLRTLNTEAFF. CDR3 bases read: TGTGCCAGTAGCCTTAGGACACTGAACACTGAA.

In regard to this clone: The read falls 3 residues short of the CDR3 end, and the missing part is taken from the germline J gene. The J gene is TRBJ1-5, the V gene TRBV6-2 or TRBV6-3; TRBD1 matches at 8 bases. From germline, CDR1 is MNHEY and CDR2 SVGEGT. The CDR3 runs to 16 residues. After removal of 6 bases from V and 2 bases from J, the junction contained 9 bases not matched to a gene. This chain's CDR3 is CASSQQGVLGNQPQHF. The covered CDR3 bases are TGTGCCAGCAGCCAACAGGGGGTTTTGGGCAATCAGCCC.

Concerning this clone itself: The CDR3 end lies 3 residues beyond the end of the read and is filled in from the germline J gene. The V gene is TRBV7-2, the J gene TRBJ2-3; possibly TRBD1 or TRBD2 for D (6 bases each). V was pared by 5 bases and J by 3 bases, with 12 bases between. The germline V gene has CDR1 SGHTA and CDR2 FQGNSA. The length of the CDR3 is 14 residues. The CDR3 sequence: CASSAGRGTDTQYF. CDR3 bases read: TGTGCCAGCAGCGCGGGAAGGGGGACAGATACG.

This clone was counted a few times. Read sequence stops 3 residues before the CDR3 end, and the germline J gene provides the missing end. The chain links TRBV5-6 to TRBJ1-2; 7 bases align to TRBD1. CDR1 and CDR2 from the germline V gene are SGHDT and YYEEEE. V lost 4 bases and J lost 1; bases outside the gene matches: 7. The CDR3 extends over 15 amino acids. The sequenced part of the CDR3 DNA is TGTGCCAGCAGCACCGGGACAGTCAATAACTATGGC. Its protein is CASSTGTVNNYG. From start to end, the CDR3 is CASSTGTVNNYGYTF. Supplemented by reference TRBV5-6 and TRBJ1-2, the full variable domain reads DAGVTQSPTHLIKTRGQQVTLRCSPKSGHDTVSWYQQALGQGPQFIFQYYEEEERQRGNFPDRFSGHQFPNYSSELNVNALLLGDSALYLCASSTGTVNNYGYTFGSGTRLTVV.

Remarks on this clone: The read comes to an end 3 residues before the CDR3 does, leaving the germline J gene to fill in the end. This sequence joins TRBV2 and TRBJ2-1, with 7 bases matching TRBD2. The J segment lost 7 bases and the V segment lost 8 bases, leaving 14 bases of the junction unmatched. CDR1 is SNHLY, CDR2 FYNNEI, per germline. CDR3 length: 15 residues. The chain's CDR3 is CASALQPGAGNEQFF. The CDR3 DNA, read in part, is TGTGCCAGCGCATTACAACCAGGAGCGGGGAATGAG.

Details on this clone: The read gets to within 3 residues of the CDR3 end, and the germline J gene fills in the rest. The rearrangement links TRBV20-1 to TRBJ1-2, with 8 nucleotides matching TRBD1. CDR1 and CDR2 (germline): DFQATT, SNEGSKA (reference sequence). The CDR3 runs to 14 residues. V was pared by 0 bases and J by 4 bases, with 4 bases of the junction left unmatched. The CDR3 sequence is CSARDQGASYGYTF. Partial CDR3 DNA: TGCAGTGCTAGAGACCAGGGGGCGAGCTATGGC.

This clone came up a few times. Read sequence stops 3 residues before the CDR3 end, and the germline J gene provides the missing end. The chain recombines TRBV6-2 or TRBV6-3 with TRBJ2-5; D possibly corresponds to TRBD2 (7 bases). CDR1 is MNHEY, CDR2 SVGEGT, per germline. Trimming removed 8 bases at V and 5 bases at J, with 15 bases between. There are 13 residues in the CDR3. Partial CDR3 DNA: TGTGCCAGCGTCCGCGGGGGCAGGGAGACC. It specifies CASVRGGRET. The CDR3 in its entirety is CASVRGGRETQYF.